These 6 T cell receptor beta chains were all obtained from the same sample, sequenced in a study of CD8+CD57+ T cells in acquired aplastic anemia. Profiling of TCR beta VDJ combinations and CDR3 sequences used genomic DNA as template. Via MiXCR, TCRdb re-called the reads, giving one row per CDR3 protein. The data show 62,000 or so distinct CDR3 sequences, with under 65% seen just once and about 8.9% held by the top ten. Sequenced input: sorted CD4+, CD8+, or CD8+CD57+ T cells (not recorded which) from PBMCs. These TCRs come from a human donor in good health, serving as a control.

The chain employs TRBV5-1 and TRBJ2-1, with D perhaps TRBD1 (6 bases). The CDR3 spans 14 residues. V lost 2 bases to trimming and J lost 5 bases, with 11 bases between them. Germline CDR1 and CDR2: SGHRS and YFSETQ. CDR3 protein: CASSFEAGDNEQFF. CDR3 nucleotides: TGCGCCAGCAGCTTCGAGGCAGGGGACAATGAGCAGTTCTTC.

This clonotype came up many times. The chain has TRBV4-1 and TRBJ1-5; D is ambiguous. Germline V gene lookup returns CDR1 MGHRA and CDR2 YSYEKL. Trimming removed 0 bases from V and 0 bases from J, with 0 bases in between. The CDR3 is made up of 13 amino acids. CDR3 residues: CASSQDSNQPQHF. The CDR3 DNA is TGCGCCAGCAGCCAAGATAGCAATCAGCCCCAGCATTTT.

Comment on this clonotype: Just one base apart from a much larger clone, this may be a read error. V usage is TRBV4-2 and J usage is TRBJ2-1; 11 bases are a match to TRBD1. The CDR3 is 19 residues long. Per the germline V gene, CDR1 is LGHNA and CDR2 is YNFKEQ. Here the CDR3 reads CASTPGWGTGGPGYNEQSF. The DNA for the CDR3 is TGTGCCAGCACCCCAGGATGGGGGACAGGGGGGCCAGGGTACAATGAGCAGTCCTTC.

CDR3 residues: CSFLGQETQYF. The CDR3 DNA is TGCAGCTTTCTGGGGCAAGAGACCCAGTACTTC. The genes are TRBV29-1 and TRBJ2-5; D gene ambiguous. The germline gives CDR1 SQVTM, CDR2 ANQGSEA. V shed 8 bases and J shed 2 bases, with 9 bases lying between them. The CDR3 loop spans 11 amino acids.

This clonotype was recorded at least ten times. V is TRBV12-3 or TRBV12-4 and J is TRBJ2-7, with D tentatively TRBD1 or TRBD2 (5 bases each). The CDR3 covers 16 residues. Trimming shortened V by 4 bases and J by 3 bases, and 19 bases separated the two germline ends. CDR3 DNA sequence: TGTGCCAGCAGTTCCTTCGGGACGCCGGGATTCTACGAGCAGTACTTC. Its protein is CASSSFGTPGFYEQYF.

This clonotype occurred many times. The chain uses TRBV4-1 and TRBJ2-3; TRBD2 might be the D (5 bases). CDR1 and CDR2 (germline): MGHRA, YSYEKL. The CDR3 extends over 16 amino acids. With 1 base removed from V and 0 bases from J, the gap between germline ends came to 11 bases. Here the CDR3 reads CASSQGVSVSTDTQYF. DNA for the CDR3: TGCGCCAGCAGCCAAGGCGTTAGCGTGAGCACAGATACGCAGTATTTT.